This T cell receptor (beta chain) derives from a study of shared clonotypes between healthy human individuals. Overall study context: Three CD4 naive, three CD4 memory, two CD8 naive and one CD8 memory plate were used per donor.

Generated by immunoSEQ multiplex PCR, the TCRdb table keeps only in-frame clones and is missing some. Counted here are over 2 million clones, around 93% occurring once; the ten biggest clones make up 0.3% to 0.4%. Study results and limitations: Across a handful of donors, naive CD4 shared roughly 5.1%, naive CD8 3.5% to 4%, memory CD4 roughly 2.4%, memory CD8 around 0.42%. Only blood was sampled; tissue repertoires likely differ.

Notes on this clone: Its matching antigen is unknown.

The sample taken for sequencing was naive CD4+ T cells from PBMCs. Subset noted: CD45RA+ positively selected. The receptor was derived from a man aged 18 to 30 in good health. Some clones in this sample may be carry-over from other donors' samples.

CDR3 sequence: CASGYGYTF. DNA for the CDR3: TGTGCCAGCGGCTATGGCTACACCTTC. V gene TRBV14 combines with J gene TRBJ1-2; D unclear. The CDR3 runs to 9 residues. The V gene's germline CDR1 is SGHDN and CDR2 FVKESK. V was trimmed by 8 bases and J by 4 bases, leaving 2 bases between them.